This T cell receptor beta chain was profiled in a study of OX40 agonist ivuxolimab in advanced cancers. The overall study: While on treatment, patients had intravenous ivuxolimab at 0.01 to 10 mg/kg every 2 weeks.

On this clone: Its antigen is not known.

The V end was cut by 0 bases, the J end by 7 bases, with 11 bases between. Germline loops: CDR1 SGDLS, CDR2 YYNGEE. The length of the CDR3 is 14 residues. Study observations and caveats: CD8+ T cells averaged more expanded clones than CD4+. The study observed clonal expansion of CD4+ and CD8+ blood T cells by week 6 at 0.1 to 3.0 mg/kg.

Profiling relied on immunoSEQ multiplex PCR, and the TCRdb table lists in-frame clones only, not all of them. The data hold 20,000 to 25,000 clones, with approximately 88% observed a single time. This receptor was identified in an adult with an advanced solid tumor such as melanoma, head and neck, liver or kidney cancer. The input for sequencing was CD4+ or CD8+ T cells sorted from blood, taken in a trial of the OX40 agonist ivuxolimab. V gene TRBV9 combines with J gene TRBJ2-1; no definite D call. CDR3: CASSVGVGLNEQFF. CDR3 DNA sequence: TGTGCCAGCAGCGTAGGGGTAGGGTTGAATGAGCAGTTCTTC. Based on the CDR3 plus reference TRBV9 and TRBJ2-1, the full variable domain is DSGVTQTPKHLITATGQRVTLRCSPRSGDLSVYWYQQSLDQGLQFLIQYYNGEERAKGNILERFSAQQFPDLHSELNLSSLELGDSALYFCASSVGVGLNEQFFGPGTRLTVL.